The clone carrying this T cell receptor (beta chain) was detected only once. Its antigen is not identified. TCRdb's copy holds only in-frame clones and misses some; the assay was immunoSEQ multiplex PCR. In the table there are about 73,000 clones, approximately 89% of which are singletons. The data are from a study of T cell responses to AZD1222 COVID-19 vaccine. Study-wide results and caveats: An increase in Spike-specific TCR breadth and depth was observed after two AZD1222 doses. Reportedly, nearly half the spike-specific TCRs target unmutated variant regions. Baseline antibody screening turned up just five to seven seropositive AZD1222 recipients.

The CDR3 runs 18 residues. The germline V and J ends were trimmed by 1 base and 0 bases, with 13 bases remaining between them. Germline V gene sequence: CDR1 LNHDA, CDR2 SQIVND (reference sequence). The chain is built from TRBV19 and TRBJ1-6; D ambiguous. Sample: peripheral blood, taken 28 days after the second AZD1222 dose. The clonotype comes from an adult who received the AZD1222 COVID-19 vaccine. The CDR3 here is CASSIALPQSSYNSPLHF. As DNA, the CDR3 is TGTGCCAGTAGTATAGCATTGCCACAGAGCTCCTATAATTCACCCCTCCACTTT.